These 4 T cell receptor beta chains share one sample of origin, sequenced in a study of T cells in Graves' hyperthyroidism and ophthalmopathy. RNA transcripts served as the template for amplifying TCR beta CDR3 regions. The HTBI primer set drove a first-round RT-PCR of the TCR CDR3. TCRdb itself ran the multiplex PCR reads through MiXCR, one entry per CDR3 protein. The top ten hold under 35% of the sample, which has 600,000 to 650,000 distinct CDR3 sequences, roughly 20% seen once. Sequencing was performed on blood. The receptors here all came from a man aged 30 to 45 with Graves' ophthalmopathy.

This chain connects TRBV6-1 to TRBJ2-7; tentatively, D is TRBD1 (5 bases). This CDR3 has 13 residues. Germline CDR1 reads MNHNS; CDR2 reads SASEGT. Trimming shortened V by 5 bases and J by 0 bases, and 8 bases separated the two germline ends. The CDR3 region is CASSMTVSYEQYF. The CDR3 DNA reads as TGTGCCAGCAGTATGACAGTCTCCTACGAGCAGTACTTC.

This clonotype was recorded a few times. This chain uses TRBV24-1 with TRBJ2-1, with TRBD2 matching over 15 bases. This CDR3 is 13 amino acids long. V lost 10 bases, J lost 10 bases, and 4 bases stayed unmatched. The germline V gene has CDR1 KGHDR and CDR2 SFDVKD. The CDR3 DNA sequence: TGTGCCACAACCGGACTAGCGGGAGGGGAGCAGTTCTTC. Protein product: CATTGLAGGEQFF.

The chain uses TRBV6-1 and TRBJ2-7; D uncertain. Trimming took off 6 bases at V and 7 bases at J, with 10 bases between the two ends. CDR3 length equals 11 residues. From germline, CDR1 is MNHNS and CDR2 SASEGT. This CDR3 reads CASRGLWEQYF. The CDR3 DNA is TGTGCCAGCAGGGGTCTTTGGGAGCAGTACTTC.

This clonotype was counted between two and nine times. The rearrangement links TRBV30 to TRBJ2-1, with D hard to call. Trimming left V 4 bases short and J 6 bases short, with 7 bases between. Germline values: CDR1 GTSNPN, CDR2 SVGIG (reference sequence). CDR3 length equals 11 residues. CDR3 coding DNA: TGTGCCTGGACTCTCTTCAATGAGCAGTTCTTC. Translation gives CAWTLFNEQFF.